A single sample gave rise to the 7 T cell receptor beta chains below, sequenced in a study of human T cells and chemical hapten exposure. TCRdb processed the RACE reads anew with MiXCR; each CDR3 protein has one entry. The sample lists about 110,000 distinct CDR3 sequences, roughly 9% seen once, with approximately 3% in the top ten. Time point denoted: patch test 2, 6 weeks after DPC sensitization. The treatment here: therapeutic diphenylcyclopropenone sensitization with weekly scalp DPC. Sequences were derived from whole blood, sampled in connection with sensitization to the hapten diphenylcyclopropenone (DPC). All receptors derive from a woman aged 40 to 50 with alopecia areata. Some clones in this sample may be carry-over from other donors' samples.

This clonotype was detected a few times. The CDR3 here is CSVGGTAGSGELFF. In DNA, the CDR3 is TGCAGTGTGGGAGGGACAGCGGGCTCCGGGGAGCTGTTTTTT. The chain combines TRBV20-1 with TRBJ2-2; either TRBD1 or TRBD2 may fit D (7 bases each). This CDR3 is built from 14 residues. Germline values: CDR1 DFQATT, CDR2 SNEGSKA (reference sequence). Trimming stripped 7 bases from V and 6 bases from J, with 18 bases between.

This rearrangement joins TRBV11-2 to TRBJ1-6; the match to TRBD1 covers 7 bases. The CDR3 runs to 14 residues. V trimming: 3 bases; J trimming: 10 bases; junction bases outside the gene matches: 6. CDR1 is SGHAT and CDR2 is FQNNGV in the germline V gene. Here the CDR3 reads CASSFNRGYSPLHF. The DNA of the CDR3 is TGTGCCAGCAGCTTTAACAGGGGATACTCACCCCTCCACTTT.

This clonotype was seen ten or more times. The chain joins TRBV7-9 to TRBJ1-1; 11 bases are shared with TRBD1. Germline values: CDR1 SEHNR, CDR2 FQNEAQ (reference sequence). The CDR3 sequence is 13 residues long. Trimming removed 5 bases from V and 7 bases from J; junction bases left unmatched: 3. The CDR3 region is CASSRTGGSEAFF. The CDR3 nucleotides are TGTGCCAGCAGCCGGACAGGGGGCAGTGAAGCTTTCTTT.

This clonotype has a handful of counts. The CDR3 protein is CASSPQSGTGYNEQFF. Written as DNA, the CDR3 is TGTGCCAGCAGTCCCCAATCCGGGACAGGCTACAATGAGCAGTTCTTC. The chain joins TRBV7-2 to TRBJ2-1; TRBD1 matches at 8 bases. Germline V gives CDR1 SGHTA, CDR2 FQGNSA. The CDR3 is 16 amino acids. J lost 3 bases, V lost 6 bases, and 10 bases had no gene match.

This clonotype has a count of ten or more. Here the CDR3 reads CASSNRPLTTTEAFF. The DNA of the CDR3 is TGTGCCAGCAGTAACCGACCGTTAACAACGACTGAAGCTTTCTTT. The rearrangement links TRBV6-1 to TRBJ1-1; D is ambiguous. The CDR3 spans 15 residues. Trimming removed 5 bases from V and 5 bases from J, with 18 bases in between. The V gene's germline CDR1 is MNHNS and CDR2 SASEGT.

This clonotype was found many times. V usage is TRBV4-1 and J usage is TRBJ2-5; D gene uncertain. The length of the CDR3 is 11 residues. Trimming cost V 2 bases and J 5 bases, with 3 bases left between them. Germline lookup yields CDR1 MGHRA and CDR2 YSYEKL. The CDR3 sequence is CASSQLETQYF. The CDR3 DNA reads TGCGCCAGCAGCCAACTGGAGACCCAGTACTTC.

This clonotype was counted between two and nine times. The chain combines TRBV27 with TRBJ1-5; weak D call: TRBD1 (5 bases). This CDR3 contains 15 residues. V gave up 6 bases and J gave up 4 bases, with 16 bases separating them. Germline-derived CDR1 and CDR2 are MNHEY and SMNVEV (reference sequence). The CDR3 reads CASSNPGDGNQPQHF. The CDR3 region has the DNA TGTGCCAGCAGCAACCCGGGGGACGGAAATCAGCCCCAGCATTTT.